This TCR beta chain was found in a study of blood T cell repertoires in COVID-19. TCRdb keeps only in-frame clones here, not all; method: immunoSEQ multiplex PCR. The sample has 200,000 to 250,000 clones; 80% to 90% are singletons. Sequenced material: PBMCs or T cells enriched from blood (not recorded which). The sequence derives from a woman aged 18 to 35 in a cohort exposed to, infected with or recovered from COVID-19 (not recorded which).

The chain's CDR3 is CSATRANEQFF. CDR3 in DNA: TGCAGTGCTACGAGGGCAAATGAGCAGTTCTTC. The rearrangement uses TRBV20-1 and TRBJ2-1, with D maybe TRBD2 (5 bases). Germline CDR1 and CDR2: DFQATT and SNEGSKA (reference sequence). This CDR3 has 11 amino acids. V was clipped by 4 bases and J by 7 bases, with 8 bases between them.